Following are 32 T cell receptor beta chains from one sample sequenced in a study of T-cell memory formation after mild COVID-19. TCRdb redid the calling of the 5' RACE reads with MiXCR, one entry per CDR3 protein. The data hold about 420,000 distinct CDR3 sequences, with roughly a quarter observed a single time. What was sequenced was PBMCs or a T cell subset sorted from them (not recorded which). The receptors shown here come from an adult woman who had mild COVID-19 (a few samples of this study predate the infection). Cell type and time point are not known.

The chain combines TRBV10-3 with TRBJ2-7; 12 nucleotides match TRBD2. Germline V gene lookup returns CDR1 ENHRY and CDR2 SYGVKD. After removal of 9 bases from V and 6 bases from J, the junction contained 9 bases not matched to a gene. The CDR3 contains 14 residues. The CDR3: CAIAGLAGPIEQYF. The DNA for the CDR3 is TGTGCCATTGCTGGACTAGCGGGACCTATCGAGCAGTACTTC.

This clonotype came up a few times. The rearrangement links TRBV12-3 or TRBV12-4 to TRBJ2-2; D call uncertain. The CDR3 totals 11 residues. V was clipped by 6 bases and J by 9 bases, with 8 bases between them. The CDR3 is CASSSPRELFF. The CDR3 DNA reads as TGTGCCAGCAGCTCGCCTAGGGAGCTGTTTTTT.

The CDR3: CATSRDRGPFEQYF. In nucleotides, the CDR3 is TGTGCCACCAGCAGAGACAGGGGGCCCTTCGAGCAGTACTTC. V usage is TRBV15 and J usage is TRBJ2-7, with 8 nucleotides matching TRBD1. The CDR3 has 14 amino acids. The V gene's germline CDR1 is LNHNV and CDR2 YYDKDF (reference sequence). Trimming at V came to 0 bases and at J to 6 bases, leaving 4 bases not matched to a gene. The whole variable domain, remainder taken from reference TRBV15 and TRBJ2-7, is DAMVIQNPRYQVTQFGKPVTLSCSQTLNHNVMYWYQQKSSQAPKLLFHYYDKDFNNEADTPDNFQSRRPNTSFCFLDIRSPGLGDTAMYLCATSRDRGPFEQYFGPGTRLTVT.

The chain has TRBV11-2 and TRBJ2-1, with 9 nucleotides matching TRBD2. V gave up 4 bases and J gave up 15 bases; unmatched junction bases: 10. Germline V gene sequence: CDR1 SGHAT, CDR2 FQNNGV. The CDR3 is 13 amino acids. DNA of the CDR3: TGTGCCAGCAGCTCCCAAAGCGGGGGGTCGTCGTTCTTC. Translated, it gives CASSSQSGGSSFF.

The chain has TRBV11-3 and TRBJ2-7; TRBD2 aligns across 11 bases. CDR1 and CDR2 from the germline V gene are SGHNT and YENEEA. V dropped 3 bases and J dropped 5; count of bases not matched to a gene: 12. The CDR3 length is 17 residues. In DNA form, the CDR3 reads TGTGCCAGCAGCTTGTCATACTTACTAGCGGGAGACCACGAGCAGTACTTC. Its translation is CASSLSYLLAGDHEQYF.

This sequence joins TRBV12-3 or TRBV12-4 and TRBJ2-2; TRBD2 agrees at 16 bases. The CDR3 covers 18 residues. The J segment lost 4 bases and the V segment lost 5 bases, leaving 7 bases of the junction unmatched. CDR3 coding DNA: TGTGCCAGCAGTCCGGGACTAGCGGGAGGGCCCGGCACCGGGGAGCTGTTTTTT. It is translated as CASSPGLAGGPGTGELFF.

Here the CDR3 DNA reads TGTGCCAGCAGCGACTACACAGGGATGGGGTCCGGGGAGCTGTTTTTT. Residues: CASSDYTGMGSGELFF. The V call is TRBV7-7, the J call TRBJ2-2; a weak D match, TRBD1 (6 bases). V dropped 5 bases and J dropped 6 bases, with 19 bases sitting between them. CDR1 is SSHAT, CDR2 FNYEAQ, per germline (reference sequence). The CDR3 runs to 16 residues.

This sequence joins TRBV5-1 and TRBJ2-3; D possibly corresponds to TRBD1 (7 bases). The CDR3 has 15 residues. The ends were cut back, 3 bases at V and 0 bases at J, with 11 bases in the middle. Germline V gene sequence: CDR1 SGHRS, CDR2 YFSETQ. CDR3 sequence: CASSSEGASTDTQYF. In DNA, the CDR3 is TGCGCCAGCAGCTCGGAGGGGGCCAGCACAGATACGCAGTATTTT.

In DNA, the CDR3 is TGTGCCAGCAGCTTAGCGCCGAGAAATCAGCCCCAGCATTTT. It codes for CASSLAPRNQPQHF. This rearrangement joins TRBV7-6 to TRBJ1-5; no firm D call. From germline, CDR1 is SGHVS and CDR2 FNYEAQ. Trimming cost V 0 bases and J 4 bases, with 7 bases left between them. CDR3 length equals 14 residues.

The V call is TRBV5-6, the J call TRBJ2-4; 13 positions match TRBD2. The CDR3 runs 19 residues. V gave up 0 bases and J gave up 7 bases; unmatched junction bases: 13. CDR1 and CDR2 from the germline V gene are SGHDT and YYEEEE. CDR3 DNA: TGTGCCAGCAGCTTGGGAGCGTGGACTAGCGGGAGTAGGGCGAACATTCAGTACTTC. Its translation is CASSLGAWTSGSRANIQYF.

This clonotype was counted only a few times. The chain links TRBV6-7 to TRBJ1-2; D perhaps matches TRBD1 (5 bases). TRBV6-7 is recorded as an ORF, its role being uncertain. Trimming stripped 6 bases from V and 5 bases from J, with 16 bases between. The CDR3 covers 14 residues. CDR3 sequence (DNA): TGTGCCAGCAGGGTCGGGACGGCAGGGTATGGCTACACCTTC. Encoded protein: CASRVGTAGYGYTF.

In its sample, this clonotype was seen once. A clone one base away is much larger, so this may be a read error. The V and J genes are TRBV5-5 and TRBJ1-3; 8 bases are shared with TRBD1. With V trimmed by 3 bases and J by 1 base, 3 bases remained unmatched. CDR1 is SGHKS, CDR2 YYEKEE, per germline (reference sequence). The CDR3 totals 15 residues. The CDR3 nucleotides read TGTGCCAGCAGCTCCCGGGACAGGTCTGGAAACACCATATATTTT. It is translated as CASSSRDRSGNTIYF.

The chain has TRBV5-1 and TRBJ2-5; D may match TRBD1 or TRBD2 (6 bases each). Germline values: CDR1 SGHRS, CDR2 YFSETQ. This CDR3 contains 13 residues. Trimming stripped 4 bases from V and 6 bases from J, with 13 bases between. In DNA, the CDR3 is TGCGCCAGCAGCCTTGGGGGGCGACAGACCCAGTACTTC. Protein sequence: CASSLGGRQTQYF.

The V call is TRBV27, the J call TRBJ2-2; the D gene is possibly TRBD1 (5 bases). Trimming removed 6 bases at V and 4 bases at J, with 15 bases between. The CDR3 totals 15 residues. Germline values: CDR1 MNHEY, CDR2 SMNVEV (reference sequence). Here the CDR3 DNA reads TGTGCCAGCAGCATCGCGTGGACAAGCACCGGGGAGCTGTTTTTT. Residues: CASSIAWTSTGELFF.

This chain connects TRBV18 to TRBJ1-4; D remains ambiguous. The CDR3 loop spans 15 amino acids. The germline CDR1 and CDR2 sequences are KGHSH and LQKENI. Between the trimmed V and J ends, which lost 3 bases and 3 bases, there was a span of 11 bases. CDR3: CASSPAVIPNEKLFF. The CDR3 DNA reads TGTGCCAGCTCACCGGCTGTGATCCCTAATGAAAAACTGTTTTTT.

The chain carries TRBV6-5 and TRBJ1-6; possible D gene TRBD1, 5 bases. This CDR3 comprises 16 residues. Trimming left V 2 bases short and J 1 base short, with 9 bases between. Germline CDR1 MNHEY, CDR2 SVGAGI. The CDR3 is CASSYEGRSYNSPLHF. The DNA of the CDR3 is TGTGCCAGCAGTTACGAGGGGCGATCCTATAATTCACCCCTCCACTTT.

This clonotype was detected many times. The CDR3 sequence is CASKPLITTNEKLFF. Written as DNA, the CDR3 is TGTGCCAGCAAGCCCCTTATTACAACTAATGAAAAACTGTTTTTT. The chain links TRBV27 to TRBJ1-4; D gene uncertain. The CDR3 runs 15 residues. Trimming stripped 7 bases from V and 0 bases from J, with 12 bases between. Germline assignment: CDR1 MNHEY and CDR2 SMNVEV (reference sequence).

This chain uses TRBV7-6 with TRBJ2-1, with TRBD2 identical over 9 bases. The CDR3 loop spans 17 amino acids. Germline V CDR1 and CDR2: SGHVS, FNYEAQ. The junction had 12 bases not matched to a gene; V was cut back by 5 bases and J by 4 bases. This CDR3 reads CASSPQGEREVYNEQFF. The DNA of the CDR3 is TGTGCCAGCAGCCCGCAAGGTGAGCGGGAGGTTTACAATGAGCAGTTCTTC.

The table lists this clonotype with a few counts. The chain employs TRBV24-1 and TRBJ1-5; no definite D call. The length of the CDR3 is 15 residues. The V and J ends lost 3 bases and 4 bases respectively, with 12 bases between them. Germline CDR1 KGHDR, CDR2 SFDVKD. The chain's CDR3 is CATSDNDGGNQPQHF. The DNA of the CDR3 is TGTGCCACCAGTGATAACGACGGAGGGAATCAGCCCCAGCATTTT.

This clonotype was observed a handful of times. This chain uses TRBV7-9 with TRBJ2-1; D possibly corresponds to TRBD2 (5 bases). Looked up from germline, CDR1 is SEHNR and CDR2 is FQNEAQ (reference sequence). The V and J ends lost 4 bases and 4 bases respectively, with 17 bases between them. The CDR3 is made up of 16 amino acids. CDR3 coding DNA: TGTGCCAGCAGCTCCACACTCGGGGTTGGGTACAATGAGCAGTTCTTC. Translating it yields CASSSTLGVGYNEQFF.

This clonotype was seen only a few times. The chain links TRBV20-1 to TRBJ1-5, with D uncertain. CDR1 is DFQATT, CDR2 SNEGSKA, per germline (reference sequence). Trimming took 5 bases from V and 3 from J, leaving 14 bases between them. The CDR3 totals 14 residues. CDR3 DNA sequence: TGCAGTGCTCCCCCCCTGGGGTACAATCAGCCCCAGCATTTT. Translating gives CSAPPLGYNQPQHF.

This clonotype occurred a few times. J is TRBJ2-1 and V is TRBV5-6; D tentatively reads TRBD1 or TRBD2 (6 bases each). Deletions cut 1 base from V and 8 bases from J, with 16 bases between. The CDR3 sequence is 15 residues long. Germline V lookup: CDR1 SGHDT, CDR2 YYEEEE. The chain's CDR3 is CASSLPSRGVDEQFF. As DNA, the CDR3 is TGTGCCAGCAGCTTGCCTAGTAGGGGGGTGGATGAGCAGTTCTTC.

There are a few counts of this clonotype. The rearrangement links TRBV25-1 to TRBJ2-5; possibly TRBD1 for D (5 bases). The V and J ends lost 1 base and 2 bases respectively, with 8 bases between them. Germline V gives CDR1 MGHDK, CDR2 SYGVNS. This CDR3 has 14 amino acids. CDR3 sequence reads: CASSEWQGQETQYF. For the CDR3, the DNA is TGTGCCAGCAGTGAATGGCAGGGACAAGAGACCCAGTACTTC.

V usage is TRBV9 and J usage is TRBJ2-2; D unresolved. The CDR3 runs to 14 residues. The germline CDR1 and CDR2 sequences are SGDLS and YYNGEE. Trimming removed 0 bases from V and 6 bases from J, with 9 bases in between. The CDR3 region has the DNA TGTGCCAGCAGCGTAGATCTTAGACCCGGGGAGCTGTTTTTT. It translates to CASSVDLRPGELFF. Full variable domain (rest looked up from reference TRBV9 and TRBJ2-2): DSGVTQTPKHLITATGQRVTLRCSPRSGDLSVYWYQQSLDQGLQFLIQYYNGEERAKGNILERFSAQQFPDLHSELNLSSLELGDSALYFCASSVDLRPGELFFGEGSRLTVL.

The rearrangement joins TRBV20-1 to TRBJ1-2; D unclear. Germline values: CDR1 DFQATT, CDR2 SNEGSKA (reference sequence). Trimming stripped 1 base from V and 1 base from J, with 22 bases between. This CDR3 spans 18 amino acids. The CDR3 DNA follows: TGCAGTGCTAGAGCCCTGGGCGGAATACACTTCATTAACTATGGCTACACCTTC. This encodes CSARALGGIHFINYGYTF.

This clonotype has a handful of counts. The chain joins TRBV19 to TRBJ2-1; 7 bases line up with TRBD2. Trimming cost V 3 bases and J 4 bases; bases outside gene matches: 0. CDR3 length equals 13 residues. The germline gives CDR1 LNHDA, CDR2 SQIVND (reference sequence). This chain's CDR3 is CASSIGGYNEQFF. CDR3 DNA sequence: TGTGCCAGTAGTATCGGGGGGTACAATGAGCAGTTCTTC.

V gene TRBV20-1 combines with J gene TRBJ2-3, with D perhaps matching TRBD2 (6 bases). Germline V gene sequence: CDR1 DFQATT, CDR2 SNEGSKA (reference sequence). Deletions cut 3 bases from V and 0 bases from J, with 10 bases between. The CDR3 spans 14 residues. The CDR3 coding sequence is TGCAGTGCTAGTAAGGGGACTAGCACAGATACGCAGTATTTT. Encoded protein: CSASKGTSTDTQYF.

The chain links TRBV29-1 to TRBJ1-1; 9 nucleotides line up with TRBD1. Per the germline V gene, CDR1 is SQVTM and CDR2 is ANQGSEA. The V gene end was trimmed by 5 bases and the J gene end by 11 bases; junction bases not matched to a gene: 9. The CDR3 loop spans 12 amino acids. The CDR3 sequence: CSVLLGTGLAFF. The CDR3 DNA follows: TGCAGCGTTCTCCTCGGGACAGGGTTGGCTTTCTTT.

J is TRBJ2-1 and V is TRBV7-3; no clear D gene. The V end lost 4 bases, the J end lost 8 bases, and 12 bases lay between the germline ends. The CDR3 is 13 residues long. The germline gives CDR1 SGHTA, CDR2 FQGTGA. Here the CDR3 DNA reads TGTGCCAGCAGCTCCGCACCATCATATGAGCAGTTCTTC. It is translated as CASSSAPSYEQFF.

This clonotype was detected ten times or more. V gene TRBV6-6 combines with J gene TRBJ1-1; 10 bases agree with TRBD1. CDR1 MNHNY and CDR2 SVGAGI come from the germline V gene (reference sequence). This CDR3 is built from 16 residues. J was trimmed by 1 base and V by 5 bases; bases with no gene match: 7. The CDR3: CASSPPDRGGNTEAFF. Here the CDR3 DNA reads TGTGCCAGCAGTCCCCCGGACAGGGGGGGGAACACTGAAGCTTTCTTT.

CDR3 in amino acids: CASSLRQAENTEAFF. The DNA of the CDR3 is TGTGCCAGCAGCTTAAGACAGGCAGAGAACACTGAAGCTTTCTTT. The chain is built from TRBV7-6 and TRBJ1-1; D is possibly TRBD1 (6 bases). CDR3 size: 15 residues. Trimming stripped 2 bases from V and 1 base from J, with 11 bases between. The germline V gene has CDR1 SGHVS and CDR2 FNYEAQ.

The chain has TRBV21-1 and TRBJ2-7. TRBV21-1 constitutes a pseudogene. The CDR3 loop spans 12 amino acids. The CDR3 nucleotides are TGTGCCAGCAGCAAAGCGGTCTACGAGCAGTACTTC. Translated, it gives CASSKAVYEQYF.